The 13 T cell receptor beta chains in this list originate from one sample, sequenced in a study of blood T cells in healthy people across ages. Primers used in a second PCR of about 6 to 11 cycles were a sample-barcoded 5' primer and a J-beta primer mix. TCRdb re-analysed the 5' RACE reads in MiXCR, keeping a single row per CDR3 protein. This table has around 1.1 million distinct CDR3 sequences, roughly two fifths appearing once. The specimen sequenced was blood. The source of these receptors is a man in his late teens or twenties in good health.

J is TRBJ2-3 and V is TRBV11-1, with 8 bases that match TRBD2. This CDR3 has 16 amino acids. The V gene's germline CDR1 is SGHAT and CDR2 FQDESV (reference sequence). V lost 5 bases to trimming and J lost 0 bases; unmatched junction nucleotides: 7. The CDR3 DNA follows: TGTGCCAGCAGCCAGGCGGGGGGACCAAGCACAGATACGCAGTATTTT. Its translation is CASSQAGGPSTDTQYF.

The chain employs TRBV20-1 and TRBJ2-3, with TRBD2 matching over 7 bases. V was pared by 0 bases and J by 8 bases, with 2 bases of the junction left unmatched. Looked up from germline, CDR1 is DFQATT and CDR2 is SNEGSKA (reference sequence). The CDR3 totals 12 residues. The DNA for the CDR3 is TGCAGTGCTAGAGATCCGGGGGGTACGCAGTATTTT. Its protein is CSARDPGGTQYF.

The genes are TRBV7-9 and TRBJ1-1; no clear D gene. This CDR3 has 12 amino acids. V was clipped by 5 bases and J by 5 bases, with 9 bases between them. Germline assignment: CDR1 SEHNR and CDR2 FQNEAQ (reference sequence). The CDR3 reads CASSPHLTEAFF. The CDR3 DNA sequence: TGTGCCAGCAGCCCCCACTTGACTGAAGCTTTCTTT.

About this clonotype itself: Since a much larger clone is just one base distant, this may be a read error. The DNA of the CDR3 is TGTGCCAGCAATTCAGACTCTGGGGCCAACGTCCTGACTTTC. It specifies CASNSDSGANVLTF. The chain is built from TRBV12-3 or TRBV12-4 and TRBJ2-6, with D unclear. The CDR3 has 14 residues. Trimming stripped 7 bases from V and 0 bases from J, with 7 bases between.

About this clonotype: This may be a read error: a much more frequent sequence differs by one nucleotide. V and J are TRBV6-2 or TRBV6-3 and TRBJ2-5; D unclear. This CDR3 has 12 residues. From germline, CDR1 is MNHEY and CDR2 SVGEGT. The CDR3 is CSSSPVQETQYF. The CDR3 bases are TGTTCCAGCAGTCCGGTTCAAGAGACCCAGTACTTC.

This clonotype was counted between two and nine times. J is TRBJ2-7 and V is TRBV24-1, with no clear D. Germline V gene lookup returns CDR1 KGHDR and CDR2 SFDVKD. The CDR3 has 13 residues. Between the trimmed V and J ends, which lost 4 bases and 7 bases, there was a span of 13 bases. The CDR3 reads CATSDSHVDEQYF. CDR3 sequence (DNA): TGTGCCACCAGTGACTCACATGTGGATGAGCAGTACTTC.

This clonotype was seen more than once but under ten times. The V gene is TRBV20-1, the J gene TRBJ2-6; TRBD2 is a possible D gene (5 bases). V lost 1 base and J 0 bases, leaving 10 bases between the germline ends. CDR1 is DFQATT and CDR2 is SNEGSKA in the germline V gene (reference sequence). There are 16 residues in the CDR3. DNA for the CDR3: TGCAGTGCTAGAGCCCGGGAAACCTCTGGGGCCAACGTCCTGACTTTC. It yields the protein CSARARETSGANVLTF.

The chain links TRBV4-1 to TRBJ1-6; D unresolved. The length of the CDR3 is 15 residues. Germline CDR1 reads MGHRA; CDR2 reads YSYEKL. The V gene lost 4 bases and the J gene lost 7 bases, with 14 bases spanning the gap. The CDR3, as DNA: TGCGCCAGCAGCCTACCTCCCTTCGGCAATTCACCCCTCCACTTT. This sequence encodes CASSLPPFGNSPLHF.

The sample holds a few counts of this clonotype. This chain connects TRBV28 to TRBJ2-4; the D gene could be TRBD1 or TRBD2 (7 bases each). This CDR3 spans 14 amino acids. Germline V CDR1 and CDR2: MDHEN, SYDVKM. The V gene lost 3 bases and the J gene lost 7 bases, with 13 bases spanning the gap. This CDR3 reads CASSLSGGENIQYF. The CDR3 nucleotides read TGTGCCAGCAGTTTGTCAGGGGGGGAGAACATTCAGTACTTC.

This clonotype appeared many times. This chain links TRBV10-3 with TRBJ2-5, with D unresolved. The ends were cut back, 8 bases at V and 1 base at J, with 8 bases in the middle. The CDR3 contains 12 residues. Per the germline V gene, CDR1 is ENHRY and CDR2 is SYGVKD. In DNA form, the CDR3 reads TGTGCCATCTGGTCGGGCCAAGAGACCCAGTACTTC. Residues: CAIWSGQETQYF.

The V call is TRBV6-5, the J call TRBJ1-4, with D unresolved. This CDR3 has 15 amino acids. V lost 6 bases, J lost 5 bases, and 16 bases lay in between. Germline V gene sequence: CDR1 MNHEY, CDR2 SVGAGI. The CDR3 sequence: CASRSMRGNNEKLFF. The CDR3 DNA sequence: TGTGCCAGCAGGTCTATGCGGGGAAACAATGAAAAACTGTTTTTT.

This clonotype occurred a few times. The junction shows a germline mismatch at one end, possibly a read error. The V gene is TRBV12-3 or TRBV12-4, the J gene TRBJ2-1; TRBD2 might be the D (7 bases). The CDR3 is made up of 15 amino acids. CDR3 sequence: CASSLGGARYNERFF. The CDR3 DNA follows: TGTGCCAGCAGTTTGGGGGGGGCCCGGTACAATGAGCGGTTCTTC.

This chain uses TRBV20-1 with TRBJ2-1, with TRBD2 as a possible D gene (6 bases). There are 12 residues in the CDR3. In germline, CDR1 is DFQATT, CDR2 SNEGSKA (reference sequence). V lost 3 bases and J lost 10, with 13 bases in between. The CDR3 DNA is TGCAGTGCTAGTCCTTTTGGGAGGGAGCAGTTCTTC. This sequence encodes CSASPFGREQFF.